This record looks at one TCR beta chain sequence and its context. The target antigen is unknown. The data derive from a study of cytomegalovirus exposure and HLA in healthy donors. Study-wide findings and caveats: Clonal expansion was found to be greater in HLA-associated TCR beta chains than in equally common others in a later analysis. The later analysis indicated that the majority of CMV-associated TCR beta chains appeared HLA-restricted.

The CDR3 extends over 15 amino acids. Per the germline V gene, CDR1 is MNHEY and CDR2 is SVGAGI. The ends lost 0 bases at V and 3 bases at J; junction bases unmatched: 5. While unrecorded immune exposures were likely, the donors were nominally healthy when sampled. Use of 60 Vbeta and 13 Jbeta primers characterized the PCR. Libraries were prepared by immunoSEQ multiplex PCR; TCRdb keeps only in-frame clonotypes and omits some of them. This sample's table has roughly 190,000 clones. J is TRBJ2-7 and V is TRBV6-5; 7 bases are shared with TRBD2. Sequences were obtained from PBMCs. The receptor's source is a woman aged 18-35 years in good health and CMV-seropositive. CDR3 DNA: TGTGCCAGCAGTTACTCCTCGGGAGGCAACTACGAGCAGTACTTC. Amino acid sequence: CASSYSSGGNYEQYF.